The 18 T cell receptor beta chains below were found in one sample sequenced in a study of shared clonotypes between healthy human individuals. Clones were sequenced by immunoSEQ multiplex PCR, and TCRdb holds only the in-frame ones, with some missing. This table has roughly 2.2 million clones, just over 90% appearing once. The sequenced sample was naive CD4+ T cells from PBMCs. As to subset: CD45RA+ positively selected. The receptors stem from a man aged 18 to 30 in good health. Some clones in this sample may be carry-over from other donors' samples.

The chain links TRBV30 to TRBJ2-1; TRBD2 might be the D (6 bases). The CDR3 length is 11 residues. Trimming pared 3 bases from V and 9 bases from J, leaving 9 bases between. Germline assignment: CDR1 GTSNPN and CDR2 SVGIG (reference sequence). The CDR3 spells CAWRGLLEQFF. In DNA form, the CDR3 reads TGTGCCTGGAGGGGACTTCTTGAGCAGTTCTTC.

The chain uses TRBV6-1 and TRBJ2-7, with D possibly being TRBD1 (6 bases). Deletions cut 6 bases from V and 2 bases from J, with 17 bases between. CDR3 size: 15 residues. CDR1 is MNHNS, CDR2 SASEGT, per germline. CDR3 sequence (DNA): TGTGCCAGCAGCCCCAGGGCCAGGGGCCCCTACGAGCAGTACTTC. It encodes CASSPRARGPYEQYF.

This chain links TRBV7-9 with TRBJ1-6; D call uncertain. Trimming left V 3 bases short and J 10 bases short, with 4 bases between. This CDR3 is 11 amino acids long. Germline V gene data show CDR1 as SEHNR and CDR2 as FQNEAQ (reference sequence). The CDR3 DNA follows: TGTGCCAGCAGCTTGGGGTCACCCCTCCACTTT. Residues: CASSLGSPLHF.

V and J are TRBV2 and TRBJ1-5; 7 bases align to TRBD1. V trimming: 6 bases; J trimming: 6 bases; junction bases outside the gene matches: 8. The CDR3 is 14 amino acids. The V gene's germline CDR1 is SNHLY and CDR2 FYNNEI. For the CDR3, the DNA is TGTGCCAGCAGCCTCGGGACAGTCGGTCAGCCCCAGCATTTT. Amino acids: CASSLGTVGQPQHF.

The chain carries TRBV5-1 and TRBJ2-3, with 7 bases fitting TRBD1. CDR1 is SGHRS, CDR2 YFSETQ, per germline. CDR3 length equals 16 residues. V was pared by 0 bases and J by 2 bases, with 6 bases of the junction left unmatched. The CDR3 nucleotides read TGCGCCAGCAGCTTGGCTACAGGGGCCAACACAGATACGCAGTATTTT. It specifies CASSLATGANTDTQYF. The full variable domain, with the rest looked up from reference TRBV5-1 and TRBJ2-3, is KAGVTQTPRYLIKTRGQQVTLSCSPISGHRSVSWYQQTPGQGLQFLFEYFSETQRNKGNFPGRFSGRQFSNSRSEMNVSTLELGDSALYLCASSLATGANTDTQYFGPGTRLTVL.

The CDR3 coding sequence is TGTGCCATCAGTTGGGGGGGTAGCACAGATACGCAGTATTTT. Encoded protein: CAISWGGSTDTQYF. The chain employs TRBV10-3 and TRBJ2-3; 7 bases match TRBD2. There are 14 residues in the CDR3. The V and J ends lost 5 bases and 0 bases, in that order; junction bases with no gene match: 2. Germline-derived CDR1 and CDR2 are ENHRY and SYGVKD.

A remark on this clone: Other DNA sequences in the same sample also yield this CDR3. This chain connects TRBV29-1 to TRBJ2-1; D not resolved. The CDR3 is made up of 10 amino acids. The V and J ends lost 6 bases and 3 bases respectively, with 3 bases between them. CDR1 SQVTM and CDR2 ANQGSEA come from the germline V gene. CDR3 sequence reads: CSVLYNEQFF. The CDR3 DNA follows: TGCAGCGTACTCTACAATGAGCAGTTCTTC.

This clone was seen a handful of times. This rearrangement joins TRBV4-1 to TRBJ1-5; D unclear. Germline V gives CDR1 MGHRA, CDR2 YSYEKL. The CDR3 has 14 residues. V was trimmed by 0 bases and J by 6 bases, leaving 9 bases between them. The DNA of the CDR3 is TGCGCCAGCAGCCAAGATGGACGGGGTCAGCCCCAGCATTTT. Residues: CASSQDGRGQPQHF.

The chain uses TRBV28 and TRBJ1-2, with D possibly being TRBD1 (5 bases). V was pared by 4 bases and J by 4 bases, with 13 bases between. This CDR3 region has 14 residues. Germline assignment: CDR1 MDHEN and CDR2 SYDVKM. CDR3 region: CASSSSRGPYGYTF. The CDR3 DNA reads TGTGCCAGCAGTTCCAGCCGGGGACCCTATGGCTACACCTTC.

The rearrangement uses TRBV10-3 and TRBJ1-2, with D tentatively TRBD1 (5 bases). Between the trimmed V and J ends, which lost 4 bases and 4 bases, there was a span of 13 bases. The CDR3 totals 14 residues. Per germline, CDR1 ENHRY and CDR2 SYGVKD. Here the CDR3 DNA reads TGTGCCATCAGTGGGCTCAGGGTTAGCTATGGCTACACCTTC. Amino acid sequence: CAISGLRVSYGYTF.

This chain links TRBV7-2 with TRBJ1-1; TRBD1 agrees at 7 bases. The germline V gene encodes CDR1 SGHTA and CDR2 FQGNSA. Trimming cost V 2 bases and J 6 bases; bases outside gene matches: 3. CDR3 length: 13 amino acids. The DNA of the CDR3 is TGTGCCAGCAGCTTAACAGGGGACGCTGAAGCTTTCTTT. Residues: CASSLTGDAEAFF. The whole variable domain, remainder taken from reference TRBV7-2 and TRBJ1-1, is GAGVSQSPSNKVTEKGKDVELRCDPISGHTALYWYRQSLGQGLEFLIYFQGNSAPDKSGLPSDRFSAERTGGSVSTLTIQRTQQEDSAVYLCASSLTGDAEAFFGQGTRLTVV.

The rearrangement links TRBV5-1 to TRBJ1-2; a possible D gene is TRBD1 (5 bases). The V and J ends lost 0 bases and 1 base respectively, with 10 bases between them. CDR3 length: 15 amino acids. CDR1 is SGHRS and CDR2 is YFSETQ in the germline V gene. The CDR3 loop is CASSLGYGGNYGYTF. For the CDR3, the DNA is TGCGCCAGCAGCTTGGGGTACGGGGGTAACTATGGCTACACCTTC.

This clone was counted once. The rearrangement uses TRBV2 and TRBJ1-1; the D is unclear. Trimming took off 7 bases at V and 0 bases at J, with 15 bases between the two ends. This CDR3 is built from 15 residues. Looked up from germline, CDR1 is SNHLY and CDR2 is FYNNEI. CDR3 coding DNA: TGTGCCAGCACCATAGATGCAGTCATGAACACTGAAGCTTTCTTT. It is translated as CASTIDAVMNTEAFF. The whole variable domain, filled in from reference TRBV2 and TRBJ1-1, reads EPEVTQTPSHQVTQMGQEVILRCVPISNHLYFYWYRQILGQKVEFLVSFYNNEISEKSEIFDDQFSVERPDGSNFTLKIRSTKLEDSAMYFCASTIDAVMNTEAFFGQGTRLTVV.

This clone was seen a single time. The chain is built from TRBV6-6 and TRBJ2-3; D may be TRBD2 (6 bases). CDR1 is MNHNY, CDR2 SVGAGI, per germline (reference sequence). V was cut by 7 bases and J by 1 base, with 18 bases left in between. The CDR3 sequence is 16 residues long. The CDR3 DNA reads TGTGCCAGCACGACCCGACGGGGGTTCGGCACAGATACGCAGTATTTT. Protein: CASTTRRGFGTDTQYF.

The rearrangement links TRBV27 to TRBJ2-7; D is uncertain. Trimming took off 5 bases at V and 7 bases at J, with 15 bases between the two ends. Germline assignment: CDR1 MNHEY and CDR2 SMNVEV (reference sequence). The CDR3 runs to 13 residues. The CDR3 DNA sequence: TGTGCCAGCAGTCCCCAGCCCGTACGGGAGCAGTACTTC. This gives the protein CASSPQPVREQYF.

The rearrangement joins TRBV27 to TRBJ1-1, with D possibly TRBD1 on 5 matching bases. The CDR3 is made up of 14 amino acids. Germline-derived CDR1 and CDR2 are MNHEY and SMNVEV (reference sequence). V was trimmed by 8 bases and J by 11 bases, leaving 24 bases between them. The CDR3 DNA follows: TGTGCCAGCGGGGGACCCATGGGGAGAGTTGCTGCTTTCTTT. Its protein product is CASGGPMGRVAAFF.

This sequence joins TRBV7-2 and TRBJ1-4; TRBD1 aligns across 7 bases. V lost 5 bases and J lost 6; bases outside the gene matches: 6. Looked up from germline, CDR1 is SGHTA and CDR2 is FQGNSA. CDR3 length equals 14 residues. CDR3 DNA sequence: TGTGCCAGCAGCAGGACAGGACAATATGAAAAACTGTTTTTT. Translating it yields CASSRTGQYEKLFF.

This chain connects TRBV27 to TRBJ2-7, with D perhaps TRBD1 (6 bases). The CDR3 extends over 14 amino acids. Germline-derived CDR1 and CDR2 are MNHEY and SMNVEV (reference sequence). V shed 6 bases and J shed 2 bases, with 14 bases lying between them. CDR3 DNA sequence: TGTGCCAGCAGCCCAGGACAGCTTCCCTACGAGCAGTACTTC. Translating gives CASSPGQLPYEQYF.